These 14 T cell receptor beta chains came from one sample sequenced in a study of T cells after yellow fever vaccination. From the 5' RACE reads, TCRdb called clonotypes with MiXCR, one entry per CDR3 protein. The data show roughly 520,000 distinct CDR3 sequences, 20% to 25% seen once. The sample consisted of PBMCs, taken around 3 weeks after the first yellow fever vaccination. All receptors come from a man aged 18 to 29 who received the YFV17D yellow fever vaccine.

CDR3 sequence (DNA): TGTGCCAGCAGCGCGGTTGGGACTAGCGGATACAATGAGCAGTTCTTC. Encoded protein: CASSAVGTSGYNEQFF. The chain couples TRBV9 to TRBJ2-1; 11 bases fit TRBD2. Germline V gene lookup returns CDR1 SGDLS and CDR2 YYNGEE. The CDR3 loop spans 16 amino acids. The junction had 6 bases not matched to a gene; V was cut back by 3 bases and J by 4 bases.

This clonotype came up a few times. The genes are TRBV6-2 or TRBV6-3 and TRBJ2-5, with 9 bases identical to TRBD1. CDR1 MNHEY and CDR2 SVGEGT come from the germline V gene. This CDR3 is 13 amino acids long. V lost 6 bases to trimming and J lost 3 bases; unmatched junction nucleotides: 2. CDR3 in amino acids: CASRGQGKETQYF. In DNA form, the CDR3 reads TGTGCCAGCAGAGGACAGGGGAAAGAGACCCAGTACTTC.

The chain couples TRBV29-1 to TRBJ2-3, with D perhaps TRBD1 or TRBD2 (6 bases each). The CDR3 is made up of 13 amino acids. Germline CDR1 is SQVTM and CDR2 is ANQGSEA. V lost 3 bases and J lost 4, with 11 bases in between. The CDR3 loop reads CSVDRRGADTQYF. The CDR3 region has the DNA TGCAGCGTTGACAGAAGGGGGGCAGATACGCAGTATTTT.

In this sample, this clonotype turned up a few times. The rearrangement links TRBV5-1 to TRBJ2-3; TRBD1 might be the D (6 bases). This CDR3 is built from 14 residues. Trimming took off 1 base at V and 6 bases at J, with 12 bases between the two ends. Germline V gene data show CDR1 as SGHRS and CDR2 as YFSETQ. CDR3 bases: TGCGCCAGCAGCTTGACAGGGTCCGTGGATACGCAGTATTTT. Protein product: CASSLTGSVDTQYF.

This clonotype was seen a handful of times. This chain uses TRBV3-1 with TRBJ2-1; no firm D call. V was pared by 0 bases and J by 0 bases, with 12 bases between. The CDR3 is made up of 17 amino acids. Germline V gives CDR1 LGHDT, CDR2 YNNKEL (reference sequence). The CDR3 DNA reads TGTGCCAGCAGCCAAGAAAAAATTAGTAGCTCCTACAATGAGCAGTTCTTC. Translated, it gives CASSQEKISSSYNEQFF.

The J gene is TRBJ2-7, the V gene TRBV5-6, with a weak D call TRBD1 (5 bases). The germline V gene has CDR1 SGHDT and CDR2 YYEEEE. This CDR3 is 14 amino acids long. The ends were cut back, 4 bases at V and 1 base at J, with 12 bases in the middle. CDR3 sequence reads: CASSPRQKSYEQYV. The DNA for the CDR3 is TGTGCCAGCAGCCCTCGACAGAAATCCTACGAGCAGTACGTC.

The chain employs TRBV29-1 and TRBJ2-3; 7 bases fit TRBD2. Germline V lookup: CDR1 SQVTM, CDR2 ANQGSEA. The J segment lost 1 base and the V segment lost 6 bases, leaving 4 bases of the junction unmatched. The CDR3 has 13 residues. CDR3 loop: CSVDSGGTDTQYF. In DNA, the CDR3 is TGCAGCGTCGACAGCGGGGGCACAGATACGCAGTATTTT.

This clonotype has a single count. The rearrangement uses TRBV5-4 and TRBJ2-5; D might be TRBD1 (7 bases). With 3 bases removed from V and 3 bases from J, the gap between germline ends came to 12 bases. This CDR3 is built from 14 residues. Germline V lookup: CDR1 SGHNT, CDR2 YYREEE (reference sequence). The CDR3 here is CASSSARGEETQYF. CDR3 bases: TGTGCCAGCAGCTCGGCCAGGGGGGAAGAGACCCAGTACTTC.

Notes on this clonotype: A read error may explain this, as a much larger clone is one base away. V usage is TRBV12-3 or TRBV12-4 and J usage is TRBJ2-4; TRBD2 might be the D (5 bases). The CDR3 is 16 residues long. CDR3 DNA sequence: TGTGCCAGCATGCCCTCTTCGGGTCTAGCCAATAACATTCAGTACTTC. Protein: CASMPSSGLANNIQYF.

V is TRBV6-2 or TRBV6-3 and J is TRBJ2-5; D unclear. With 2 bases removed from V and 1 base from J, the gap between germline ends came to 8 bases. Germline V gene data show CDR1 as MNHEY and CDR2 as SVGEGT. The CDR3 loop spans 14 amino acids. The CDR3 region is CASSYLLGQETQYF. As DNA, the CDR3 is TGTGCCAGCAGTTACCTTTTAGGCCAAGAGACCCAGTACTTC.

DNA for the CDR3: TGTGCCAGCAGTTTCTTGGGGGTTGATGAAGCTTTCTTT. It codes for CASSFLGVDEAFF. This chain uses TRBV12-3 or TRBV12-4 with TRBJ1-1; the D gene is possibly TRBD1 (5 bases). V lost 3 bases and J lost 7, with 12 bases in between. The CDR3 extends over 13 amino acids.

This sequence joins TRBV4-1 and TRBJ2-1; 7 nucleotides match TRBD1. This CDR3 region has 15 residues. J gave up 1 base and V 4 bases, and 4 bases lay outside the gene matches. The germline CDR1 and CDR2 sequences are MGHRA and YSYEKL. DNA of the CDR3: TGCGCCAGCAGCCGCGGCAGGGGGTCCTACAATGAGCAGTTCTTC. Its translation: CASSRGRGSYNEQFF.

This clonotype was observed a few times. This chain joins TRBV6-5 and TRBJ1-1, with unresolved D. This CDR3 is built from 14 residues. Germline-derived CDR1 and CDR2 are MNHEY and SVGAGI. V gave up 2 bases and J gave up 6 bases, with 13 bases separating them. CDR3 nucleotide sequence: TGTGCCAGCAGTTACGACCGGCGAGGGCCTGAAGCTTTCTTT. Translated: CASSYDRRGPEAFF.

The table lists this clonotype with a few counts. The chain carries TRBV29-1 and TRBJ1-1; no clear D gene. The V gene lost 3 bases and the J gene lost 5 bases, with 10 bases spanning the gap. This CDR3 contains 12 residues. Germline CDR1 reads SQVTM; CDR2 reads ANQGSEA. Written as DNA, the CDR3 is TGCAGCGTTGAGGGGTGGTGGACTGAAGCTTTCTTT. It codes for CSVEGWWTEAFF.